Detailed here is one T cell receptor (beta chain). Per the authors' pipeline: For nucleated cells, counts were estimated from reference gene primer amplification. Libraries were prepared by immunoSEQ multiplex PCR; TCRdb keeps only in-frame clonotypes and omits some of them. The DNA gave D and trimming, while V, J and clone size come from that table. The sample has fewer than 500,000 clones, nearly 90% seen once. Cohort assignment relied on participant-reported clinical history. This entry is derived from a study of blood T cell repertoires in COVID-19. Study-level background: COVID-19 samples, acute and convalescent, were from the United States, Italy and Spain.

Unmatched junction bases numbered 3, after V lost 3 bases and J lost 2 bases. The CDR3 totals 16 residues. Germline CDR1 and CDR2: SGHTA and FQGTGA. The J gene is TRBJ2-3, the V gene TRBV7-3, with 12 bases that match TRBD2. What was sequenced was PBMCs or T cells enriched from blood (not recorded which). The clonotype comes from a woman aged 18-29 years with acute COVID-19. The CDR3 coding sequence is TGTGCCAGCAGCTTGACTAGCGGGGGACTCACAGATACGCAGTATTTT. Residues: CASSLTSGGLTDTQYF.